This T cell receptor beta chain came from a study of CD8+CD57+ T cells in acquired aplastic anemia. About the research overall: Sorted CD4+ and CD8+ cell DNA averaged roughly 3.2 ug. Findings and limits, study-wide: Any difference that existed in CD8+ Simpson's diversity between patients and controls was not significant. A set of roughly 27 CD8+ CDR3 sequences was shared between patients and controls, and these sequences appeared highly expressed in patients.

The CDR3 is 14 amino acids. V was shortened by 2 bases and J by 2 bases, with 10 bases between the two germline ends. Germline V CDR1 and CDR2: KGHSH, LQKENI. Genomic DNA, the template, was used for profiling of the TCR beta VDJ and CDR3. TCRdb independently ran MiXCR on the reads; one entry per CDR3 protein. This sample yields some 150,000 distinct CDR3 sequences, of which just over 50% are seen a single time; roughly 12% belongs to the top ten. A remark on this clonotype: Its specificity is unknown.

Patients chosen for sequencing had shown CD8+CD57+ cell expansion by flow cytometry. The rearrangement uses TRBV18 and TRBJ2-7; tentative D call: TRBD2 (5 bases). Input material: sorted CD4+, CD8+, or CD8+CD57+ T cells (not recorded which) from PBMCs. The origin of this receptor is a human donor with aplastic anemia. The CDR3 sequence: CASSPGGGPYEQYF. CDR3 sequence (DNA): TGTGCCAGCTCACCAGGTGGAGGTCCCTACGAGCAGTACTTC.